Listed here are 24 T cell receptor beta chains from one sample, sequenced in a study of cytomegalovirus exposure and HLA in healthy donors. The PCR had 60 Vbeta and 13 Jbeta primers. Clones were sequenced by immunoSEQ multiplex PCR, and TCRdb holds only the in-frame ones, with some missing. The table has around 190,000 clones, about 9.4% seen once. Source material: PBMCs. Source of these receptors: a woman under 40 in good health and CMV-seropositive.

This clone was observed a few times. J is TRBJ2-3 and V is TRBV5-1, with D unresolved. Germline CDR1 reads SGHRS; CDR2 reads YFSETQ. The CDR3 contains 13 residues. V dropped 4 bases and J dropped 7 bases, with 13 bases sitting between them. The CDR3 DNA follows: TGCGCCAGCAGCGCCATGGTTGGCAATACGCAGTATTTT. Translated: CASSAMVGNTQYF.

This clone was seen a handful of times. The chain is built from TRBV2 and TRBJ2-4, with TRBD1 as a possible D gene (7 bases). This CDR3 spans 17 amino acids. Germline-derived CDR1 and CDR2 are SNHLY and FYNNEI. Trimming shortened V by 8 bases and J by 0 bases, and 20 bases separated the two germline ends. The CDR3 loop reads CASSRRGTALAKNIQYF. CDR3 nucleotides: TGTGCCAGCTCCCGGAGGGGGACAGCTCTAGCCAAAAACATTCAGTACTTC. Full variable domain (outside the CDR3, taken from reference TRBV2 and TRBJ2-4): EPEVTQTPSHQVTQMGQEVILRCVPISNHLYFYWYRQILGQKVEFLVSFYNNEISEKSEIFDDQFSVERPDGSNFTLKIRSTKLEDSAMYFCASSRRGTALAKNIQYFGAGTRLSVL.

The chain couples TRBV6-6 to TRBJ1-4, with D maybe TRBD1 (5 bases). There are 15 residues in the CDR3. The V end was cut by 4 bases, the J end by 6 bases, with 15 bases between. Germline V CDR1 and CDR2: MNHNY, SVGAGI (reference sequence). In DNA, the CDR3 is TGTGCCAGCAGTTCGGGACGGGGGGGTTATGAAAAACTGTTTTTT. It encodes CASSSGRGGYEKLFF.

The CDR3 is CASSPLDSDLADTIYF. CDR3 nucleotide sequence: TGTGCCAGCAGCCCGCTAGACAGCGACCTAGCGGACACCATATATTTT. The chain uses TRBV14 and TRBJ1-3; D perhaps matches TRBD1 (5 bases). V was trimmed by 4 bases and J by 8 bases, leaving 21 bases between them. Per germline, CDR1 SGHDN and CDR2 FVKESK. CDR3 length: 16 residues.

V is TRBV6-6 and J is TRBJ2-1, with TRBD1 as a possible D gene (6 bases). Trimming pared 7 bases from V and 1 base from J, leaving 11 bases between. The CDR3 runs 14 residues. CDR1 is MNHNY and CDR2 is SVGAGI in the germline V gene (reference sequence). CDR3 protein: CASNRDMSYNEQFF. CDR3 nucleotide sequence: TGTGCCAGCAACAGGGATATGTCCTACAATGAGCAGTTCTTC.

The chain employs TRBV2 and TRBJ2-3; TRBD2 matches 11 bases. Looked up from germline, CDR1 is SNHLY and CDR2 is FYNNEI. This CDR3 is built from 15 residues. Germline trimming cut 6 bases from V and 9 bases from J; bases unmatched to any gene: 11. This CDR3 reads CASSGLAGGSETQYF. The CDR3 region has the DNA TGTGCCAGCAGCGGCCTAGCGGGAGGTAGTGAGACGCAGTATTTT.

The V call is TRBV7-3, the J call TRBJ1-1, with TRBD1 matching 7 bases. Germline CDR1 is SGHTA and CDR2 is FQGTGA. This CDR3 has 15 amino acids. The V gene end was trimmed by 2 bases and the J gene end by 3 bases; junction bases not matched to a gene: 6. Written as DNA, the CDR3 is TGTGCCAGCAGCTTAGAAGGGGGCAGGTACACTGAAGCTTTCTTT. The encoded protein is CASSLEGGRYTEAFF.

This clone was counted a few times. The V and J genes are TRBV7-2 and TRBJ2-1; TRBD2 might be the D (6 bases). This CDR3 has 13 residues. V lost 5 bases, J lost 6 bases, and 11 bases lay in between. Germline CDR1 is SGHTA and CDR2 is FQGNSA. CDR3 sequence reads: CASSPRRGNEQFF. The CDR3 DNA reads as TGTGCCAGCAGCCCCCGGAGGGGCAATGAGCAGTTCTTC.

The V and J genes are TRBV29-1 and TRBJ2-2, with 9 bases that match TRBD1. CDR3 size: 13 residues. Germline trimming cut 5 bases from V and 5 bases from J; bases unmatched to any gene: 3. CDR1 SQVTM and CDR2 ANQGSEA come from the germline V gene. The CDR3 loop reads CSVPDRGTGELFF. Here the CDR3 DNA reads TGCAGCGTTCCTGACAGGGGGACCGGGGAGCTGTTTTTT.

This clone was recorded a few times. V and J are TRBV12-5 and TRBJ2-2, with D tentatively TRBD1 (6 bases). V lost 0 bases to trimming and J lost 0 bases, with 11 bases between them. From germline, CDR1 is LGHNT and CDR2 FRNRAP. The CDR3 runs to 17 residues. This CDR3 reads CASGLVVDSSNTGELFF. The CDR3 DNA is TGTGCTAGTGGTTTGGTCGTGGACAGTTCGAACACCGGGGAGCTGTTTTTT.

There are a few counts of this clone. The rearrangement links TRBV4-3 to TRBJ1-5; D ambiguous. The CDR3 is 16 residues long. V lost 4 bases to trimming and J lost 5 bases, with 18 bases between them. Per germline, CDR1 LGHNA and CDR2 YSLEER. The CDR3 protein is CASSREGGRVDQPQHF. CDR3 sequence (DNA): TGCGCCAGCAGCCGTGAGGGAGGGCGGGTGGATCAGCCCCAGCATTTT.

This chain joins TRBV7-9 and TRBJ2-5; 8 bases align to TRBD2. The V gene's germline CDR1 is SEHNR and CDR2 FQNEAQ (reference sequence). The CDR3 runs to 14 residues. Trimming at V came to 2 bases and at J to 4 bases, leaving 3 bases not matched to a gene. The CDR3 DNA is TGTGCCAGCAGCTTAAGCGGGGGAATAGAGACCCAGTACTTC. This gives the protein CASSLSGGIETQYF.

The chain combines TRBV7-8 with TRBJ2-7; D is perhaps TRBD1 (7 bases). Trimming took off 5 bases at V and 10 bases at J, with 15 bases between the two ends. The CDR3 is 12 residues long. The germline V gene has CDR1 SGHVS and CDR2 FQNEAQ. Here the CDR3 reads CASSPGGIGQYF. Here the CDR3 DNA reads TGTGCCAGCAGCCCAGGGGGGATAGGACAGTACTTC.

The rearrangement joins TRBV2 to TRBJ2-1; TRBD2 agrees at 11 bases. The CDR3 is 14 residues long. J lost 13 bases, V lost 6 bases, and 11 bases had no gene match. Per germline, CDR1 SNHLY and CDR2 FYNNEI. The CDR3 spells CASRLFLSGRAQFF. CDR3 coding DNA: TGTGCCAGCAGACTGTTCCTTAGCGGGAGGGCCCAGTTCTTC.

The genes are TRBV6-1 and TRBJ1-5, with TRBD1 matching 8 bases. With V trimmed by 4 bases and J by 0 bases, 2 bases remained unmatched. This CDR3 spans 15 amino acids. Germline V gene sequence: CDR1 MNHNS, CDR2 SASEGT. The DNA of the CDR3 is TGTGCCAGCAGTGGACAGGGGTATAGCAATCAGCCCCAGCATTTT. Protein: CASSGQGYSNQPQHF.

In nucleotides, the CDR3 is TGTGCCAGCAGTGATGCGGCTAGCGGGGGACGGATGGGTCCCAAAAACATTCAGTACTTC. It yields the protein CASSDAASGGRMGPKNIQYF. The chain carries TRBV6-1 and TRBJ2-4; 10 nucleotides align to TRBD2. The trim removed 3 bases at V and 2 bases at J, leaving 16 bases unmatched. CDR3 size: 20 residues. Germline CDR1 is MNHNS and CDR2 is SASEGT.

This clone was observed a handful of times. This chain links TRBV2 with TRBJ2-1; 7 bases agree with TRBD2. Trimming took 5 bases from V and 7 from J; bases not matched to a gene: 8. This CDR3 has 14 amino acids. Germline loops: CDR1 SNHLY, CDR2 FYNNEI. The CDR3 reads CASSSTSRRNEQFF. CDR3 sequence (DNA): TGTGCCAGCAGTTCGACTAGCCGCAGGAATGAGCAGTTCTTC. Full variable domain (remainder filled in from reference TRBV2 and TRBJ2-1): EPEVTQTPSHQVTQMGQEVILRCVPISNHLYFYWYRQILGQKVEFLVSFYNNEISEKSEIFDDQFSVERPDGSNFTLKIRSTKLEDSAMYFCASSSTSRRNEQFFGPGTRLTVL.

This clone was seen only a few times. The chain joins TRBV19 to TRBJ1-1, with a possible D match to TRBD1 (6 bases). The length of the CDR3 is 13 residues. Trimming pared 6 bases from V and 5 bases from J, leaving 13 bases between. Germline assignment: CDR1 LNHDA and CDR2 SQIVND (reference sequence). The CDR3 coding sequence is TGTGCCAGTAGCTTCGGCGACAGGACTGAAGCTTTCTTT. It encodes CASSFGDRTEAFF.

This clone has ten or more counts. The V gene is TRBV5-1, the J gene TRBJ1-5; D gene ambiguous. The ends were cut back, 2 bases at V and 7 bases at J, with 13 bases in the middle. CDR1 and CDR2 (germline): SGHRS, YFSETQ. The CDR3 extends over 14 amino acids. CDR3 loop: CASSLGESGQPQHF. CDR3 DNA: TGCGCCAGCAGCTTAGGAGAGAGCGGGCAGCCCCAGCATTTT.

The chain couples TRBV6-1 to TRBJ2-3, with D unclear. The CDR3 has 14 amino acids. V lost 2 bases and J 6 bases, leaving 12 bases between the germline ends. Germline CDR1 MNHNS, CDR2 SASEGT. The CDR3 here is CASSEMLLMDTQYF. As DNA, the CDR3 is TGTGCCAGCAGTGAAATGCTACTTATGGATACGCAGTATTTT.

The rearrangement joins TRBV6-5 to TRBJ2-3, with 8 bases identical to TRBD1. The CDR3 consists of 14 residues. Trimming removed 7 bases from V and 4 bases from J; junction bases left unmatched: 7. Germline values: CDR1 MNHEY, CDR2 SVGAGI. CDR3 residues: CASMLQGGADTQYF. CDR3 nucleotides: TGTGCCAGCATGCTACAGGGGGGTGCAGATACGCAGTATTTT.

In its sample, this clone was seen a few times. This sequence joins TRBV10-1 and TRBJ1-1, with 7 nucleotides matching TRBD1. The germline V gene has CDR1 WNHNN and CDR2 SYGVQD (reference sequence). The CDR3 runs 13 residues. Unmatched junction bases numbered 8, after V lost 2 bases and J lost 11 bases. DNA of the CDR3: TGCGCCAGCAGTGAGGTTACAGGGGTTGGGGCTTTCTTT. Amino acid sequence: CASSEVTGVGAFF.

The chain combines TRBV6-1 with TRBJ1-2, with D maybe TRBD1 (5 bases). Between the trimmed V and J ends, which lost 1 base and 5 bases, there was a span of 14 bases. CDR1 is MNHNS, CDR2 SASEGT, per germline. The length of the CDR3 is 15 residues. CDR3 amino acids: CASSEVRRGTYGYTF. The CDR3 region has the DNA TGTGCCAGCAGTGAAGTAAGGAGGGGAACGTATGGCTACACCTTC.

This clone was seen a handful of times. The V and J genes are TRBV9 and TRBJ2-1; TRBD2 agrees at 9 bases. Germline V gives CDR1 SGDLS, CDR2 YYNGEE. The CDR3 spans 16 residues. V lost 0 bases to trimming and J lost 7 bases; unmatched junction nucleotides: 8. CDR3 DNA: TGTGCCAGCAGCGTAGGTGATAGCGGGAGCCGGAATGAGCAGTTCTTC. Encoded protein: CASSVGDSGSRNEQFF.